One sample yielded the 21 T cell receptor beta chains listed below, sequenced in a study of beta chain features in type 1 diabetes. Notes on the study in general: When Type 1 diabetes patients were examined, their TCRB CDR3s proved moderately but significantly shorter in all four CD4+ subsets.

Their recognized antigens are unknown. Reverse transcription of all isolated RNA meant that expressed TCRB transcripts were sequenced. Sequencing used immunoSEQ multiplex PCR; TCRdb keeps in-frame clones, though not all of them. The repertoire holds over 150,000 clones, approximately 9% seen once, with about 0.5% in the top ten. Sequencing was done on a sample of central memory CD4+ T cells from blood. The receptors originated from a woman in her late teens or twenties with type 1 diabetes.

This clone came up a few times. This rearrangement joins TRBV7-9 to TRBJ2-5; TRBD1 might be the D (5 bases). Trimming shortened V by 0 bases and J by 4 bases, and 9 bases separated the two germline ends. Germline V lookup: CDR1 SEHNR, CDR2 FQNEAQ (reference sequence). This CDR3 has 14 residues. The CDR3 DNA reads as TGTGCCAGCAGCTTAGCGTCAGGGCGAGAGACCCAGTACTTC. Residues: CASSLASGRETQYF.

The chain links TRBV27 to TRBJ1-3, with 8 bases identical to TRBD1. The CDR3 loop spans 14 amino acids. Germline V gene data show CDR1 as MNHEY and CDR2 as SMNVEV (reference sequence). With V trimmed by 9 bases and J by 6 bases, 10 bases remained unmatched. The CDR3 nucleotides read TGTGCCAGTTGGGGACAGGAATTGGAAAACACCATATATTTT. Amino acid sequence: CASWGQELENTIYF.

The chain links TRBV27 to TRBJ2-2; D possibly corresponds to TRBD2 (6 bases). The CDR3 sequence is 15 residues long. Trimming cost V 5 bases and J 6 bases, with 16 bases left between them. CDR1 and CDR2 (germline): MNHEY, SMNVEV (reference sequence). The CDR3 reads CASSRPGLLPGELFF. The DNA of the CDR3 is TGTGCCAGCAGTCGCCCGGGACTCCTCCCCGGGGAGCTGTTTTTT.

This clone was found a few times. The V and J genes are TRBV11-3 and TRBJ2-2; D remains unclear. Germline V gene sequence: CDR1 SGHNT, CDR2 YENEEA. The CDR3 is 14 residues long. V lost 5 bases and J lost 4, with 11 bases in between. As DNA, the CDR3 is TGTGCCAGCAGCCCTATTGGTGGCACCGGGGAGCTGTTTTTT. Encoded protein: CASSPIGGTGELFF. Drawing the rest from reference TRBV11-3 and TRBJ2-2, the complete variable domain is EAGVVQSPRYKIIEKKQPVAFWCNPISGHNTLYWYLQNLGQGPELLIRYENEEAVDDSQLPKDRFSAERLKGVDSTLKIQPAELGDSAVYLCASSPIGGTGELFFGEGSRLTVL.

The sample holds a few counts of this clone. Different DNA sequences within this sample yield the same CDR3. This rearrangement joins TRBV28 to TRBJ1-1, with unresolved D. With 2 bases removed from V and 1 base from J, the gap between germline ends came to 5 bases. The V gene's germline CDR1 is MDHEN and CDR2 SYDVKM. The CDR3 length is 13 residues. The CDR3 DNA reads as TGTGCCAGCAGTTTAAGCACGAACACTGAAGCTTTCTTT. It translates to CASSLSTNTEAFF.

This clone has just a few counts. The V and J genes are TRBV5-1 and TRBJ2-7; D remains unclear. The V and J ends lost 5 bases and 2 bases respectively, with 14 bases between them. The length of the CDR3 is 14 residues. CDR1 is SGHRS and CDR2 is YFSETQ in the germline V gene. The CDR3 DNA is TGCGCCAGCAGAACCATAAGCTCCACCTACGAGCAGTACTTC. As protein: CASRTISSTYEQYF.

The chain links TRBV5-1 to TRBJ2-1; 12 bases agree with TRBD1. Per germline, CDR1 SGHRS and CDR2 YFSETQ. The CDR3 extends over 16 amino acids. Trimming took 2 bases from V and 7 from J; bases not matched to a gene: 7. The CDR3 sequence: CASSLRGTGGRNEQFF. As DNA, the CDR3 is TGCGCCAGCAGCTTAAGAGGGACAGGGGGCAGAAATGAGCAGTTCTTC.

The chain is built from TRBV9 and TRBJ2-7; 11 positions agree with TRBD1. The ends lost 0 bases at V and 3 bases at J; junction bases unmatched: 5. The CDR3 runs to 16 residues. Per the germline V gene, CDR1 is SGDLS and CDR2 is YYNGEE. This CDR3 reads CASSVDPGQGGYEQYF. The CDR3 bases are TGTGCCAGCAGCGTAGATCCGGGACAGGGGGGCTACGAGCAGTACTTC.

Details on this clone: At the DNA level, this CDR3 is encoded by other sequences in the same sample as well. The chain recombines TRBV7-8 with TRBJ2-5; 7 bases fit TRBD2. This CDR3 contains 14 residues. Germline trimming cut 5 bases from V and 0 bases from J; bases unmatched to any gene: 3. The germline CDR1 and CDR2 sequences are SGHVS and FQNEAQ. CDR3 in amino acids: CASSLGTNQETQYF. The CDR3 DNA is TGTGCCAGCAGCCTCGGGACTAACCAAGAGACCCAGTACTTC.

The DNA of the CDR3 is TGTGCCAGCTCAACCGACAGGGGGGCCACTGAAGCTTTCTTT. It translates to CASSTDRGATEAFF. The chain employs TRBV18 and TRBJ1-1; 9 bases agree with TRBD1. The CDR3 consists of 14 residues. Trimming removed 5 bases from V and 4 bases from J; junction bases left unmatched: 5. Per the germline V gene, CDR1 is KGHSH and CDR2 is LQKENI.

Of note for this clone: The same CDR3 arises from other DNA sequences in this sample as well. The V gene is TRBV5-1, the J gene TRBJ2-3, with D perhaps TRBD1 (5 bases). V was cut by 2 bases and J by 4 bases, with 5 bases left in between. CDR1 SGHRS and CDR2 YFSETQ come from the germline V gene. This CDR3 has 12 amino acids. The CDR3 sequence: CASSLGADTQYF. CDR3 DNA: TGCGCCAGCAGCTTAGGGGCAGATACGCAGTATTTT.

This sequence joins TRBV10-3 and TRBJ2-5; D gene unclear. V was shortened by 4 bases and J by 2 bases, with 8 bases between the two germline ends. In germline, CDR1 is ENHRY, CDR2 SYGVKD. There are 13 residues in the CDR3. This chain's CDR3 is CAISGEVQETQYF. The CDR3 DNA reads TGTGCCATCAGTGGTGAGGTACAAGAGACCCAGTACTTC.

There are a few counts of this clone. This chain links TRBV19 with TRBJ2-2; TRBD2 aligns across 8 bases. Looked up from germline, CDR1 is LNHDA and CDR2 is SQIVND (reference sequence). The CDR3 length is 14 residues. After removal of 10 bases from V and 5 bases from J, the junction contained 9 bases not matched to a gene. The CDR3 nucleotides are TGTGCCACCCGGACAACGGGGGGGACCGGGGAGCTGTTTTTT. The encoded protein is CATRTTGGTGELFF.

This clone was seen many times. The V gene is TRBV7-9, the J gene TRBJ1-2; 7 bases are a match to TRBD1. Losses at the gene ends were 5 bases for V and 4 bases for J; bases not matched to a gene: 4. The CDR3 is made up of 13 amino acids. In germline, CDR1 is SEHNR, CDR2 FQNEAQ (reference sequence). CDR3 sequence: CASSPGTVYGYTF. CDR3 DNA sequence: TGTGCCAGCAGCCCCGGGACAGTCTATGGCTACACCTTC.

The V and J genes are TRBV14 and TRBJ1-1; no reliable D call. Trimming cost V 5 bases and J 0 bases, with 7 bases left between them. CDR1 SGHDN and CDR2 FVKESK come from the germline V gene. The CDR3 length is 13 residues. The CDR3 DNA follows: TGTGCCAGCAGCGAAACACTGAACACTGAAGCTTTCTTT. This gives the protein CASSETLNTEAFF. Variable domain in full (rest from reference TRBV14 and TRBJ1-1): EAGVTQFPSHSVIEKGQTVTLRCDPISGHDNLYWYRRVMGKEIKFLLHFVKESKQDESGMPNNRFLAERTGGTYSTLKVQPAELEDSGVYFCASSETLNTEAFFGQGTRLTVV.

The V and J genes are TRBV6-5 and TRBJ1-1; 10 bases match TRBD1. The length of the CDR3 is 16 residues. V trimming: 4 bases; J trimming: 3 bases; junction bases outside the gene matches: 8. Germline V lookup: CDR1 MNHEY, CDR2 SVGAGI. This chain's CDR3 is CASSSRGTGEDTEAFF. The CDR3 DNA is TGTGCCAGCAGTTCCAGAGGGACAGGGGAGGACACTGAAGCTTTCTTT.

The sample holds a few counts of this clone. This chain links TRBV6-1 with TRBJ2-7; 8 bases agree with TRBD1. This CDR3 is 16 amino acids long. Per the germline V gene, CDR1 is MNHNS and CDR2 is SASEGT. The V gene end was trimmed by 3 bases and the J gene end by 2 bases; junction bases not matched to a gene: 9. This chain's CDR3 is CASSEVPGQVAYEQYF. The CDR3 bases are TGTGCCAGCAGTGAGGTTCCGGGACAGGTGGCCTACGAGCAGTACTTC.

This clone was detected only once. The chain couples TRBV5-1 to TRBJ1-4; maybe TRBD1 (6 bases). This CDR3 is built from 16 residues. Trimming took off 4 bases at V and 1 base at J, with 14 bases between the two ends. Germline CDR1 SGHRS, CDR2 YFSETQ. Here the CDR3 reads CASSLQGQGTNEKLFF. DNA of the CDR3: TGCGCCAGCAGCCTCCAGGGACAAGGAACTAATGAAAAACTGTTTTTT. The full variable domain, its missing parts supplied by reference TRBV5-1 and TRBJ1-4, is KAGVTQTPRYLIKTRGQQVTLSCSPISGHRSVSWYQQTPGQGLQFLFEYFSETQRNKGNFPGRFSGRQFSNSRSEMNVSTLELGDSALYLCASSLQGQGTNEKLFFGSGTQLSVL.

This clone was counted many times. The genes are TRBV14 and TRBJ2-7; weak D call: TRBD1 (6 bases). The V gene lost 5 bases and the J gene lost 3 bases, with 11 bases spanning the gap. Germline CDR1 is SGHDN and CDR2 is FVKESK. The length of the CDR3 is 13 residues. The DNA of the CDR3 is TGTGCCAGCAGCAGGGACACTAACTACGAGCAGTACTTC. Protein sequence: CASSRDTNYEQYF. The complete variable domain, with remaining parts taken from reference TRBV14 and TRBJ2-7, reads EAGVTQFPSHSVIEKGQTVTLRCDPISGHDNLYWYRRVMGKEIKFLLHFVKESKQDESGMPNNRFLAERTGGTYSTLKVQPAELEDSGVYFCASSRDTNYEQYFGPGTRLTVT.

This clone appeared a few times. This chain connects TRBV6-5 to TRBJ1-2; 8 positions agree with TRBD1. V was clipped by 2 bases and J by 7 bases; unmatched bases: 9. Germline V gene lookup returns CDR1 MNHEY and CDR2 SVGAGI. This CDR3 region has 15 residues. This chain's CDR3 is CASSYRTGKKSGYTF. The CDR3 region has the DNA TGTGCCAGCAGTTACCGGACAGGGAAGAAAAGTGGCTACACCTTC.

The table lists this clone with a few counts. The V gene is TRBV9, the J gene TRBJ2-5; 12 positions agree with TRBD2. There are 14 residues in the CDR3. Trimming took 6 bases from V and 4 from J; bases not matched to a gene: 4. From germline, CDR1 is SGDLS and CDR2 YYNGEE. CDR3 in amino acids: CASNQLAGGETQYF. In DNA, the CDR3 is TGTGCCAGCAATCAACTAGCGGGAGGAGAGACCCAGTACTTC. Variable domain in full (rest from reference TRBV9 and TRBJ2-5): DSGVTQTPKHLITATGQRVTLRCSPRSGDLSVYWYQQSLDQGLQFLIQYYNGEERAKGNILERFSAQQFPDLHSELNLSSLELGDSALYFCASNQLAGGETQYFGPGTRLLVL.